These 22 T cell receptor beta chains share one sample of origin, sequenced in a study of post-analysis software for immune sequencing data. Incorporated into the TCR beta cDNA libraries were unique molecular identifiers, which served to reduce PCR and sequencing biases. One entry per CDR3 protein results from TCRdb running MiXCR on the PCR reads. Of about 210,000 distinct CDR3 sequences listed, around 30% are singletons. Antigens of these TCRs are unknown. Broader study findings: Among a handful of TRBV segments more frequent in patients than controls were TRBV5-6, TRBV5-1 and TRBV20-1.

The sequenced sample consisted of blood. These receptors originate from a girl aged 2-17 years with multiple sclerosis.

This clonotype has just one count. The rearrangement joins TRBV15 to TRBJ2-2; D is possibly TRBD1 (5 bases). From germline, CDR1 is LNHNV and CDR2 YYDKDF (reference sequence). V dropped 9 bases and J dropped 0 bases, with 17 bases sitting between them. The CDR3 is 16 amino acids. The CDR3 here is CATCLGLPTNTGELFF. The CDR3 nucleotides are TGTGCCACGTGCTTGGGGCTTCCTACGAACACCGGGGAGCTGTTTTTT. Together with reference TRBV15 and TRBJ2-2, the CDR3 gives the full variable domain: DAMVIQNPRYQVTQFGKPVTLSCSQTLNHNVMYWYQQKSSQAPKLLFHYYDKDFNNEADTPDNFQSRRPNTSFCFLDIRSPGLGDTAMYLCATCLGLPTNTGELFFGEGSRLTVL.

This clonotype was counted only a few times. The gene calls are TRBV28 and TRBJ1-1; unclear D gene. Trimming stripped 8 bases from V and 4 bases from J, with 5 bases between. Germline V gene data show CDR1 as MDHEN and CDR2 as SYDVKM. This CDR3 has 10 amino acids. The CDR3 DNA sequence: TGTGCCAGCCTCGGCACTGAAGCTTTCTTT. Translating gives CASLGTEAFF.

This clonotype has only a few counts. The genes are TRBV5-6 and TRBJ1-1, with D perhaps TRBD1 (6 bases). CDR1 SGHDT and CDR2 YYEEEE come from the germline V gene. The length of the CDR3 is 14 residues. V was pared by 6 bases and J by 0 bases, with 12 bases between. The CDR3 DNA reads TGTGCCAGCAATTTAGGACAGCTGAACACTGAAGCTTTCTTT. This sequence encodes CASNLGQLNTEAFF. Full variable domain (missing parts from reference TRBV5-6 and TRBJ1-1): DAGVTQSPTHLIKTRGQQVTLRCSPKSGHDTVSWYQQALGQGPQFIFQYYEEEERQRGNFPDRFSGHQFPNYSSELNVNALLLGDSALYLCASNLGQLNTEAFFGQGTRLTVV.

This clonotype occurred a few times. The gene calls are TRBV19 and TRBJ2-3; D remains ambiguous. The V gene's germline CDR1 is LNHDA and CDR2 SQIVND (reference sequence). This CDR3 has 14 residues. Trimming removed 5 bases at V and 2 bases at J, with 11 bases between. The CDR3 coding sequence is TGTGCCAGTAGTCCCGGGTGGATCACAGATACGCAGTATTTT. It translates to CASSPGWITDTQYF.

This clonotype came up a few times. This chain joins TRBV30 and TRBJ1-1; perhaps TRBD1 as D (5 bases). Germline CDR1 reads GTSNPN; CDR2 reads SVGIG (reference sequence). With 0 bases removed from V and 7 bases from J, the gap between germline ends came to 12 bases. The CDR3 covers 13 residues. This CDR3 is CAWSVPSGLEAFF. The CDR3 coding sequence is TGTGCCTGGAGTGTACCATCGGGACTTGAAGCTTTCTTT.

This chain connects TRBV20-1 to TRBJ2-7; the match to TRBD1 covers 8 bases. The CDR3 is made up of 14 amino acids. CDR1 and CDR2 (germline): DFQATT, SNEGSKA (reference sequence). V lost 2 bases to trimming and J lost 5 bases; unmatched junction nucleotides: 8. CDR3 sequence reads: CSARRRTGNNEQYF. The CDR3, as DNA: TGCAGTGCTAGACGCCGGACAGGGAACAACGAGCAGTACTTC.

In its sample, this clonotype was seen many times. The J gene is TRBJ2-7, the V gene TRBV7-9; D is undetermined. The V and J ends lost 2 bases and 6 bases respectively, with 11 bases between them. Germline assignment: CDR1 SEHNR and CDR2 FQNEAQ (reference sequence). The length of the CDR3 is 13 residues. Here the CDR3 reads CASSLFTVSEQYF. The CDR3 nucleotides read TGTGCCAGCAGCTTATTCACAGTTAGCGAGCAGTACTTC. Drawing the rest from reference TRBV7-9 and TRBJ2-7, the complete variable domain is DTGVSQNPRHKITKRGQNVTFRCDPISEHNRLYWYRQTLGQGPEFLTYFQNEAQLEKSRLLSDRFSAERPKGSFSTLEIQRTEQGDSAMYLCASSLFTVSEQYFGPGTRLTVT.

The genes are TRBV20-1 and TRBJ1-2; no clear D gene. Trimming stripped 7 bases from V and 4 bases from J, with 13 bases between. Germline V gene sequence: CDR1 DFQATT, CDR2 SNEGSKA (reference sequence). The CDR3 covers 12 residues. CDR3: CSVGAQAYGYTF. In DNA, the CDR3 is TGCAGTGTAGGAGCCCAGGCCTATGGCTACACCTTC.

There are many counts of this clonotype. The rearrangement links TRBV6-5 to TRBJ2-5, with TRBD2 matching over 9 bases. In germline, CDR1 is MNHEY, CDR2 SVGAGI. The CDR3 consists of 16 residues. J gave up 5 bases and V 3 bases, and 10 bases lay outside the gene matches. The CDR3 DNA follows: TGTGCCAGCAGTTATTGGGCGGGGGGGAATCGGGAGACCCAGTACTTC. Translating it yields CASSYWAGGNRETQYF.

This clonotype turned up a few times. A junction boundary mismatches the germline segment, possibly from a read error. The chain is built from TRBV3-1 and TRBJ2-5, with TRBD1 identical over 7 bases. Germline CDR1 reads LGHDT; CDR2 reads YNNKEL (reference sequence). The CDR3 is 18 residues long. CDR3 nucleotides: TGTGCCAGCGGCCAAGATTGGGAAGGGGGCCTATTCCAAGAGACCCAGTACTTC. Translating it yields CASGQDWEGGLFQETQYF.

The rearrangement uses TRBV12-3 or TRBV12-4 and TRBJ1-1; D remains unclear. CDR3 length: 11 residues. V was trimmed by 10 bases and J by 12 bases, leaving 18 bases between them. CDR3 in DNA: TGTGCCACCGCCTTGGAGGCACGTCCTTTCTTT. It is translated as CATALEARPFF.

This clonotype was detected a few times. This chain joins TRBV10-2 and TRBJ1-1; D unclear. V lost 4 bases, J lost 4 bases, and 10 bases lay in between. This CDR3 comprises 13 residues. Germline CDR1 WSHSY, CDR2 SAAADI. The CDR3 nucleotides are TGCGCCAGCAGTGGGGCGGGGAGCACTGAAGCTTTCTTT. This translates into CASSGAGSTEAFF.

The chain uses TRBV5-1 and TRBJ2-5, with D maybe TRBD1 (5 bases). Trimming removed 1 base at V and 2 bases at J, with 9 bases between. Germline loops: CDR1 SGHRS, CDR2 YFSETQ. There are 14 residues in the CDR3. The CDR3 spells CASSLPDRQETQYF. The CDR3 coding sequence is TGCGCCAGCAGCTTGCCCGACAGACAAGAGACCCAGTACTTC.

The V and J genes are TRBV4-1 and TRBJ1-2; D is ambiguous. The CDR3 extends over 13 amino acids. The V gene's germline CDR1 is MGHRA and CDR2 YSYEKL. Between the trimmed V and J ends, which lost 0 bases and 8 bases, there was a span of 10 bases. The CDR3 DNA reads TGCGCCAGCAGCCAAGATCATCTGGGGGGCTACACCTTC. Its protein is CASSQDHLGGYTF.

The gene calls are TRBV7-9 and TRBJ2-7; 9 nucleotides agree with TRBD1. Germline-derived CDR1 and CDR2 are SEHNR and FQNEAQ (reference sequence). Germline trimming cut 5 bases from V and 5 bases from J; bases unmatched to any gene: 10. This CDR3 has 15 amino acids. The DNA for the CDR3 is TGTGCCAGCAGCCGCTTGACAGGGGGAGTGGACGAGCAGTACTTC. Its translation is CASSRLTGGVDEQYF.

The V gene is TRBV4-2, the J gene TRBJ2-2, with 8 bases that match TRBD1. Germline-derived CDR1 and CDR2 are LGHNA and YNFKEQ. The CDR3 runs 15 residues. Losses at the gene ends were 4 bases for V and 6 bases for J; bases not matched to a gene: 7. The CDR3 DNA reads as TGTGCCAGCAGCCGGGGACAGGACGGTGCCGGGGAGCTGTTTTTT. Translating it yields CASSRGQDGAGELFF.

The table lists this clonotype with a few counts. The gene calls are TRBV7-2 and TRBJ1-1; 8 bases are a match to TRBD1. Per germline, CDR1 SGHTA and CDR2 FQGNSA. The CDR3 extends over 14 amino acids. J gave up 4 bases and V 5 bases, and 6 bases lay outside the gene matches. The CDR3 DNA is TGTGCCAGCAGCGCGCAACAGGGGGGCACTGAAGCTTTCTTT. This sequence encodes CASSAQQGGTEAFF.

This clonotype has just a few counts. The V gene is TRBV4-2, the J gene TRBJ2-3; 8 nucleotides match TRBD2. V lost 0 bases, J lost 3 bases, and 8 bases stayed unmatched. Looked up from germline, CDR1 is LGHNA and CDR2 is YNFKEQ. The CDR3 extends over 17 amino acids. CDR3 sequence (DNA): TGTGCCAGCAGCCAAGATACCATCGGGGGGGAGACAGATACGCAGTATTTT. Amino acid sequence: CASSQDTIGGETDTQYF.

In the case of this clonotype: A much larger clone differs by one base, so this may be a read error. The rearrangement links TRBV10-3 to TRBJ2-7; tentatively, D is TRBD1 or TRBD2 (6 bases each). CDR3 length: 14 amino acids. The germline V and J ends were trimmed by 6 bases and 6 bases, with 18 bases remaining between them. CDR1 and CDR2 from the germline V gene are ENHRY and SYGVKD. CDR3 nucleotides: TGTGCCATCAGGGAGGGGGGACGATCTGGCGAGCAGTACTTC. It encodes CAIREGGRSGEQYF.

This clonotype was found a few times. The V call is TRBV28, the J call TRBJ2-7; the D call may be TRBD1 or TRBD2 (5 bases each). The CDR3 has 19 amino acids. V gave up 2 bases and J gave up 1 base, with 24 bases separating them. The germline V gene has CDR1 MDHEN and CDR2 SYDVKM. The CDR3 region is CASSLDPSYGRGESYEQYF. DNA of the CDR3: TGTGCCAGCAGTTTAGATCCGAGCTACGGGCGAGGGGAATCCTACGAGCAGTACTTC.

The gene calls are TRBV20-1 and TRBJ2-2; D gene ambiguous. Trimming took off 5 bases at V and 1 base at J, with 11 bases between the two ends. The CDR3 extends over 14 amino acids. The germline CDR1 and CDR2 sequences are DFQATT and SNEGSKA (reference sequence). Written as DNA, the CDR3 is TGCAGTGCTGCAGGTCTGGAGAACACCGGGGAGCTGTTTTTT. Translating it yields CSAAGLENTGELFF.

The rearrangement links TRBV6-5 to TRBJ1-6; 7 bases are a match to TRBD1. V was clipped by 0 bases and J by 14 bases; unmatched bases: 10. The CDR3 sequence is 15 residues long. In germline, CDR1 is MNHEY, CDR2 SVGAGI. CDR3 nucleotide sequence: TGTGCCAGCAGTTACTCCAGACAGGGCGGGGGGTCCCTCCACTTT. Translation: CASSYSRQGGGSLHF.